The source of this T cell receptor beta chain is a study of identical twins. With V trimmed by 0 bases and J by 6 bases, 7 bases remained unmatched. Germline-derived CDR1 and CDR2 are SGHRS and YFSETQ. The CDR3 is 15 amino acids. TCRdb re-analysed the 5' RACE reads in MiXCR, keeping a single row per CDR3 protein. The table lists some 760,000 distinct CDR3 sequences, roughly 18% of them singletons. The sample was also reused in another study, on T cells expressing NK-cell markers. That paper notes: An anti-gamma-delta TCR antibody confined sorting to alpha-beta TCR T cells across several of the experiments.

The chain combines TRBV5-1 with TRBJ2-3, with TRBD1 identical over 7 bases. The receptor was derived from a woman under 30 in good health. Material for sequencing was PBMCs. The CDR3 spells CASSLARTQGDTQYF. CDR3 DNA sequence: TGCGCCAGCAGCTTGGCACGTACACAGGGGGATACGCAGTATTTT.